The source of this TCR beta chain is a study of cytomegalovirus exposure and HLA in healthy donors. Whole-study results and caveats: HLA alleles were associated with some 16,000 TCR beta sequences in a later analysis at 0.05 false discovery rate.

A word on this clone: Its specificity is unknown.

Amplification used 60 Vbeta primers and 13 Jbeta primers. Sequencing was performed with immunoSEQ multiplex PCR; in TCRdb, only in-frame clones are kept and a portion is missing. The table has roughly 150,000 clones, 55% to 70% seen once; the top ten hold 3%. This TCR came from a woman under 40 in good health and CMV-seropositive. The source material was PBMCs.

The CDR3 is CATSKGNYGYTF. The DNA for the CDR3 is TGTGCCACCAGCAAGGGGAACTATGGCTACACCTTC. This chain uses TRBV15 with TRBJ1-2, with a possible D match to TRBD1 (5 bases). The CDR3 length is 12 residues. Deletions cut 4 bases from V and 2 bases from J, with 5 bases between. Germline assignment: CDR1 LNHNV and CDR2 YYDKDF (reference sequence).